Following are 9 T cell receptor beta chains from one sample sequenced in a study of human T cells and chemical hapten exposure. TCRdb re-called the RACE reads with MiXCR, one entry per CDR3 protein. The repertoire includes approximately 80,000 distinct CDR3 sequences, under 9% of them detected once, and 1.5% to 1.8% sits in the top ten. Time point described: patch test 1, 2 weeks after DPC sensitization. Treatment described: therapeutic diphenylcyclopropenone sensitization with weekly scalp DPC. The sequencing here drew on whole blood, taken in connection with sensitization to the hapten diphenylcyclopropenone (DPC). These receptors all stem from a woman in her twenties or thirties with alopecia areata. Some clones in this sample may be carry-over from other donors' samples.

This clonotype was seen repeatedly, ten times or more. The chain carries TRBV3-1 and TRBJ2-2; no reliable D call. Per the germline V gene, CDR1 is LGHDT and CDR2 is YNNKEL (reference sequence). With 4 bases removed from V and 11 bases from J, the gap between germline ends came to 14 bases. This CDR3 spans 13 amino acids. DNA for the CDR3: TGTGCCAGCAGCCCCGGGCCCCGAGCCGAGCTGTTTTTT. Protein: CASSPGPRAELFF.

The sample holds one count of this clonotype. One base away lies a much larger clone, so this may be a sequencing read error. This sequence joins TRBV12-3 or TRBV12-4 and TRBJ1-1, with unresolved D. The CDR3 covers 13 residues. This CDR3 is CASNLSQNTEAFF. In DNA, the CDR3 is TGTGCCAGCAATTTATCCCAGAACACTGAAGCTTTCTTT.

This clonotype was picked up one time. V gene TRBV20-1 combines with J gene TRBJ1-1, with D possibly being TRBD1 (5 bases). The CDR3 runs 14 residues. V was clipped by 0 bases and J by 1 base, with 9 bases between them. CDR1 and CDR2 (germline): DFQATT, SNEGSKA (reference sequence). CDR3 in DNA: TGCAGTGCTAGAGACCGGGGACGGAACACTGAAGCTTTCTTT. Its protein is CSARDRGRNTEAFF.

This clonotype has only a few counts. The chain couples TRBV6-1 to TRBJ1-1; TRBD1 might be the D (5 bases). Germline V lookup: CDR1 MNHNS, CDR2 SASEGT. The CDR3 runs 16 residues. The germline V and J ends were trimmed by 3 bases and 2 bases, with 16 bases remaining between them. CDR3 in amino acids: CASSEVWDGLNTEAFF. CDR3 nucleotide sequence: TGTGCCAGCAGTGAGGTCTGGGACGGACTAAACACTGAAGCTTTCTTT.

This clonotype was seen at least ten times. The chain employs TRBV6-5 and TRBJ2-1; 8 nucleotides match TRBD2. The V gene's germline CDR1 is MNHEY and CDR2 SVGAGI. This CDR3 has 13 residues. Trimming took 5 bases from V and 11 from J; bases not matched to a gene: 8. The CDR3: CASSPLREGKQFF. The CDR3 DNA sequence: TGTGCCAGCAGTCCCCTCCGGGAGGGGAAGCAGTTCTTC.

The V and J genes are TRBV2 and TRBJ1-2; unclear D gene. V lost 3 bases and J 4 bases, leaving 6 bases between the germline ends. CDR3 length equals 12 residues. Germline V lookup: CDR1 SNHLY, CDR2 FYNNEI. As DNA, the CDR3 is TGTGCCAGCAGTGACACCTTCTATGGCTACACCTTC. Encoded protein: CASSDTFYGYTF.

The rearrangement links TRBV10-1 to TRBJ1-5, with no clear D. Germline V gene sequence: CDR1 WNHNN, CDR2 SYGVQD (reference sequence). V was shortened by 2 bases and J by 10 bases, with 18 bases between the two germline ends. The CDR3 covers 15 residues. This CDR3 reads CASSENSAHGSPQHF. The CDR3 region has the DNA TGCGCCAGCAGTGAGAATAGCGCACATGGCTCCCCCCAGCATTTT.

This clonotype was observed a few times. The chain joins TRBV7-9 to TRBJ1-1, with D perhaps matching TRBD1 (5 bases). Trimming left V 0 bases short and J 0 bases short, with 8 bases between. Germline-derived CDR1 and CDR2 are SEHNR and FQNEAQ (reference sequence). This CDR3 spans 15 amino acids. CDR3 coding DNA: TGTGCCAGCAGCTTAGCGGGACTGATGAACACTGAAGCTTTCTTT. This translates into CASSLAGLMNTEAFF. Combining the CDR3 with reference TRBV7-9 and TRBJ1-1 gives the whole variable domain DTGVSQNPRHKITKRGQNVTFRCDPISEHNRLYWYRQTLGQGPEFLTYFQNEAQLEKSRLLSDRFSAERPKGSFSTLEIQRTEQGDSAMYLCASSLAGLMNTEAFFGQGTRLTVV.

The chain uses TRBV10-3 and TRBJ1-2, with 7 bases matching TRBD1. Trimming took 0 bases from V and 5 from J; bases not matched to a gene: 9. The CDR3 spans 16 residues. Germline lookup yields CDR1 ENHRY and CDR2 SYGVKD. The chain's CDR3 is CAISESYRGSGYGYTF. CDR3 sequence (DNA): TGTGCCATCAGTGAGTCCTACAGGGGATCCGGGTATGGCTACACCTTC.